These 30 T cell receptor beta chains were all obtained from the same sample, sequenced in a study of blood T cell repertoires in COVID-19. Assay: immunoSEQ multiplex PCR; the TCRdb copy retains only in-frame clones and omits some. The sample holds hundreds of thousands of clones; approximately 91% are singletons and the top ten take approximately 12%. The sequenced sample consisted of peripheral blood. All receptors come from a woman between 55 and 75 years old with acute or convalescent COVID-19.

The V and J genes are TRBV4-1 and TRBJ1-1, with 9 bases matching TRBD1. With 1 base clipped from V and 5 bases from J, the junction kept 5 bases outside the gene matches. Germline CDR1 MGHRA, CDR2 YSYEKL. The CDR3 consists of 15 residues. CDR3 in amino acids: CASSQVGQGRTEAFF. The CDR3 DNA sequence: TGCGCCAGCAGCCAAGTCGGACAGGGGAGGACTGAAGCTTTCTTT.

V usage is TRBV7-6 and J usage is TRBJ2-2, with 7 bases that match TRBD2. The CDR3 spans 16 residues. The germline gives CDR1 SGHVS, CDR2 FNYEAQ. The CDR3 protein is CAVLGRELLETGELFF. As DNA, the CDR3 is TGTGCGGTACTCGGGCGGGAGCTCCTGGAAACCGGGGAGCTGTTTTTT.

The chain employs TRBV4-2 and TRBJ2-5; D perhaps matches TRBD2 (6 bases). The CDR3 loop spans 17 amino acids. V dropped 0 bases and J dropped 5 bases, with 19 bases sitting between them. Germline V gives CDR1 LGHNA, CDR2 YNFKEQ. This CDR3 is CASSQELTGSGRETQYF. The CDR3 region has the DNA TGTGCCAGCAGCCAAGAGCTAACCGGGAGCGGGCGGGAGACCCAGTACTTC.

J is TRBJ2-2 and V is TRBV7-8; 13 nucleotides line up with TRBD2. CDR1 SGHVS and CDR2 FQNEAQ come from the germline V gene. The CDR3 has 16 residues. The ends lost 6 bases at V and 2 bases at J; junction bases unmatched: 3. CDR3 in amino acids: CASSRLAGGNTGELFF. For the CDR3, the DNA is TGTGCCAGCAGTAGACTAGCGGGGGGTAACACCGGGGAGCTGTTTTTT.

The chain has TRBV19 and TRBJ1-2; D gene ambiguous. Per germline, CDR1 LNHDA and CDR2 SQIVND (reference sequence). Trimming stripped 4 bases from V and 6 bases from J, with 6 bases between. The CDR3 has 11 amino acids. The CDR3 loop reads CASSTRDGYTF. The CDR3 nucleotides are TGTGCCAGTAGTACGCGAGATGGCTACACCTTC. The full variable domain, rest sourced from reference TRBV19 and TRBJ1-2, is DGGITQSPKYLFRKEGQNVTLSCEQNLNHDAMYWYRQDPGQGLRLIYYSQIVNDFQKGDIAEGYSVSREKKESFPLTVTSAQKNPTAFYLCASSTRDGYTFGSGTRLTVV.

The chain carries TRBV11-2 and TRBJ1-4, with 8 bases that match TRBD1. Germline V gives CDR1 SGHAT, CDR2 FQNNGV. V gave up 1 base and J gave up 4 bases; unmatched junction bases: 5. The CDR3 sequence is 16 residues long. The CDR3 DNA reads TGTGCCAGCAGCTTAGTACAGGGACAGGTTAATGAAAAACTGTTTTTT. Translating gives CASSLVQGQVNEKLFF.

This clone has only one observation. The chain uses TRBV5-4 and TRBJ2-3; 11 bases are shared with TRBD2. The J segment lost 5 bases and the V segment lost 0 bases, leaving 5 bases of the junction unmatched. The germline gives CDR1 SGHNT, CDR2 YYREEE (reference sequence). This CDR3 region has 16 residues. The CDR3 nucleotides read TGTGCCAGCAGCTTGGAGATAGCGGGGGGGAGAGATACGCAGTATTTT. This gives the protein CASSLEIAGGRDTQYF.

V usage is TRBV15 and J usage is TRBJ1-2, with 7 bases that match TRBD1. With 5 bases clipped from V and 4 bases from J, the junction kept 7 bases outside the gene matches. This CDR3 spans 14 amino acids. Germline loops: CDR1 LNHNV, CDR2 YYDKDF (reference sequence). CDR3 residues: CATSLIRGSYGYTF. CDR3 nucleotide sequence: TGTGCCACCAGCCTAATCAGGGGGAGCTATGGCTACACCTTC.

This chain's CDR3 is CAWASGYNSPLHF. The CDR3 coding sequence is TGTGCCTGGGCCTCGGGATATAATTCACCCCTCCACTTT. This chain uses TRBV30 with TRBJ1-6, with no clear D. Germline CDR1 and CDR2: GTSNPN and SVGIG (reference sequence). Trimming shortened V by 5 bases and J by 4 bases, and 9 bases separated the two germline ends. The CDR3 loop spans 13 amino acids. Complete variable domain (other parts from reference TRBV30 and TRBJ1-6): SQTIHQWPATLVQPVGSPLSLECTVEGTSNPNLYWYRQAAGRGLQLLFYSVGIGQISSEVPQNLSASRPQDRQFILSSKKLLLSDSGFYLCAWASGYNSPLHFGNGTRLTVT.

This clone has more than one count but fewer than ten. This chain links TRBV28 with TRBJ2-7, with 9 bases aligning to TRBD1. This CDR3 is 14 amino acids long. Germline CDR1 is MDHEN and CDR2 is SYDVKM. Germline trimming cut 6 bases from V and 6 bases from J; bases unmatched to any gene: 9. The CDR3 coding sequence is TGTGCCAGCAGAGTATCCGGGACAGGGAGCGAGCAGTACTTC. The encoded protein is CASRVSGTGSEQYF.

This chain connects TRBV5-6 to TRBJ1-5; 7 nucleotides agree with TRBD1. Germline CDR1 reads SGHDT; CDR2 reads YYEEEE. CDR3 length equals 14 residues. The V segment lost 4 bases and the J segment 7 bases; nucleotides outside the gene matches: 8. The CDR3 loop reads CASSRRQGGQPQHF. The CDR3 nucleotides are TGTGCCAGCAGCCGCCGACAGGGCGGGCAGCCCCAGCATTTT. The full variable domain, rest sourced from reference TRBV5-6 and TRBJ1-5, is DAGVTQSPTHLIKTRGQQVTLRCSPKSGHDTVSWYQQALGQGPQFIFQYYEEEERQRGNFPDRFSGHQFPNYSSELNVNALLLGDSALYLCASSRRQGGQPQHFGDGTRLSIL.

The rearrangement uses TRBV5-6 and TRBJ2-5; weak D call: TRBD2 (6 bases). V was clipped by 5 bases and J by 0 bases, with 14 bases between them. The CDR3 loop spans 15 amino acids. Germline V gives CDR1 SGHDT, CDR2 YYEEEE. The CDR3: CASSHSWGDQETQYF. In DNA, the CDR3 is TGTGCCAGCAGTCATTCATGGGGGGACCAAGAGACCCAGTACTTC.

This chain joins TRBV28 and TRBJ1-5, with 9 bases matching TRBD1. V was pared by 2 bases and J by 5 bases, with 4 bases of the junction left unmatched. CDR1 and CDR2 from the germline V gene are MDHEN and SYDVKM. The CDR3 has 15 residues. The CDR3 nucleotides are TGTGCCAGCAGTTTACCGACAGGGGGGTATCAGCCCCAGCATTTT. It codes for CASSLPTGGYQPQHF.

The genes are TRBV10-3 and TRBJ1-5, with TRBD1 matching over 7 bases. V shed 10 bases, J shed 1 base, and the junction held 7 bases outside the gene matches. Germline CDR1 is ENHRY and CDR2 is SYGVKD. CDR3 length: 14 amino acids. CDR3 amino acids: CATRDSGSNQPQHF. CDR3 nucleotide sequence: TGTGCCACGAGGGACAGCGGGAGCAATCAGCCCCAGCATTTT.

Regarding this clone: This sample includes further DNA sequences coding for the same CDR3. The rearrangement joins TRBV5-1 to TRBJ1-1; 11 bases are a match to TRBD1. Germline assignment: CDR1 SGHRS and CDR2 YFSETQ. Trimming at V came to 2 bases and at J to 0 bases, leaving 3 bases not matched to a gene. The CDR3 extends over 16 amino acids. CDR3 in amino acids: CASSLGQGAMNTEAFF. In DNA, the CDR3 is TGCGCCAGCAGCTTAGGACAGGGGGCCATGAACACTGAAGCTTTCTTT.

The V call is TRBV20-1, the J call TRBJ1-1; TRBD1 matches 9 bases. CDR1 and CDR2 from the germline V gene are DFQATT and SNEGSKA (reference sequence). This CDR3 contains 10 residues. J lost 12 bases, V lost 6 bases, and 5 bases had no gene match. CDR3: CSAITGGTFF. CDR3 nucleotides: TGCAGTGCCATTACAGGGGGCACTTTCTTT.

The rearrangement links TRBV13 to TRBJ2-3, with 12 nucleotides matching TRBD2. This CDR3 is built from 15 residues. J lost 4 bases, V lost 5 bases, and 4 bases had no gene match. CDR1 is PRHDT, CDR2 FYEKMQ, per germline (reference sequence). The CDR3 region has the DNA TGTGCCAGCAGCCCCCGGACTAGCGGGGCAGATACGCAGTATTTT. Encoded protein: CASSPRTSGADTQYF.

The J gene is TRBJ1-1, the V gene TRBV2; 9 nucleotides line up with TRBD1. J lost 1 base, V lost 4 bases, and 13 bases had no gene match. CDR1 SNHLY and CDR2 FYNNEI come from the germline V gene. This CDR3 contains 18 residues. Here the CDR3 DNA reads TGTGCCAGCAGTGGGGAGGGGACAGGGACCATCTGGAACACTGAAGCTTTCTTT. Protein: CASSGEGTGTIWNTEAFF.

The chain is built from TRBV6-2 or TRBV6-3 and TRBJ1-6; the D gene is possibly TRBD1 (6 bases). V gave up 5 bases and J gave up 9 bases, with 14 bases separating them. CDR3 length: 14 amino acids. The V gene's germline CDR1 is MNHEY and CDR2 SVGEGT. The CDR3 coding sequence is TGTGCCAGCAGTGGTAAGGACAGCGGTTCACCCCTCCACTTT. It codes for CASSGKDSGSPLHF.

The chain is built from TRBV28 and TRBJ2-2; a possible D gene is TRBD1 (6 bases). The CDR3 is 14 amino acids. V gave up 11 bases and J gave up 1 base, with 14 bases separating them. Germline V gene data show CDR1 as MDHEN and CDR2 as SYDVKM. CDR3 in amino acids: CAGREQGNTGELFF. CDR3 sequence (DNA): TGTGCCGGGAGAGAACAGGGGAACACCGGGGAGCTGTTTTTT.

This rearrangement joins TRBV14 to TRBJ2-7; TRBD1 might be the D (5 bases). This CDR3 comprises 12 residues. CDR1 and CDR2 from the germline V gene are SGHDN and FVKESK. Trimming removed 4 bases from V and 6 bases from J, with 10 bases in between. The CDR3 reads CASSRPRGEQYF. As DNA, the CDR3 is TGTGCCAGCAGCCGACCTAGGGGCGAGCAGTACTTC.

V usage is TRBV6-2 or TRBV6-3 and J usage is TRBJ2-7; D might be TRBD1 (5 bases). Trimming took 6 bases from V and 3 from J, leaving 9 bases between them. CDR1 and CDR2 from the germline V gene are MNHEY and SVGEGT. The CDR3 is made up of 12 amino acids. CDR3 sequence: CASSPTGYEQYF. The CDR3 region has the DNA TGTGCCAGCAGCCCTACAGGCTACGAGCAGTACTTC.

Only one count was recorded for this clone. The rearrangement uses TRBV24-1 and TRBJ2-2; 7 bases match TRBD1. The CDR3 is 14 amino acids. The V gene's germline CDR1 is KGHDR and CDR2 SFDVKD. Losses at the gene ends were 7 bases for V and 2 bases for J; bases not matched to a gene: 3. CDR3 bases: TGTGCCACCAGGAACAGGGGAAACACCGGGGAGCTGTTTTTT. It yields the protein CATRNRGNTGELFF.

CDR3 residues: CASTDRAVNTEAFF. The DNA for the CDR3 is TGTGCCAGCACCGACAGGGCCGTGAACACTGAAGCTTTCTTT. The rearrangement joins TRBV21-1 to TRBJ1-1; whether TRBD1, the table's D call, matches the DNA was not checked. TRBV21-1 is flagged as a pseudogene. The length of the CDR3 is 14 residues.

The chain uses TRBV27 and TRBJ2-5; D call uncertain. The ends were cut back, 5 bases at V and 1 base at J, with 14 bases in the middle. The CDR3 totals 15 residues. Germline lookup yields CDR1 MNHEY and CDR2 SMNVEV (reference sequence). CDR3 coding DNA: TGTGCCAGCAGTCTTACCCCTGGCAGCCAAGAGACCCAGTACTTC. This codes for CASSLTPGSQETQYF.

CDR3 region: CASARSGGEIEQYF. For the CDR3, the DNA is TGTGCCAGCGCTAGATCGGGGGGAGAGATCGAGCAGTACTTC. The chain carries TRBV7-9 and TRBJ2-7; the match to TRBD2 covers 7 bases. Germline V lookup: CDR1 SEHNR, CDR2 FQNEAQ (reference sequence). This CDR3 has 14 amino acids. The J segment lost 6 bases and the V segment lost 8 bases, leaving 13 bases of the junction unmatched. Full variable domain (rest looked up from reference TRBV7-9 and TRBJ2-7): DTGVSQNPRHKITKRGQNVTFRCDPISEHNRLYWYRQTLGQGPEFLTYFQNEAQLEKSRLLSDRFSAERPKGSFSTLEIQRTEQGDSAMYLCASARSGGEIEQYFGPGTRLTVT.

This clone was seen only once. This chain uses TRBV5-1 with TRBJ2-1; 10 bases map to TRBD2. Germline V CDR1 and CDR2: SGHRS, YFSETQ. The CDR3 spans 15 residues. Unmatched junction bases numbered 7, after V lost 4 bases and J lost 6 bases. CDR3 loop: CASSAIAGGLNEQFF. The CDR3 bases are TGCGCCAGCAGCGCAATAGCGGGGGGACTCAATGAGCAGTTCTTC.

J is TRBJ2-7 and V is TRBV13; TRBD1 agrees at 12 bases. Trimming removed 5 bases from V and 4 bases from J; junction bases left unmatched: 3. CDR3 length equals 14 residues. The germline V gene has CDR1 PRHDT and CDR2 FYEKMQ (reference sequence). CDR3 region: CASSVGQGAYEQYF. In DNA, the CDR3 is TGTGCCAGCAGCGTGGGACAGGGGGCGTACGAGCAGTACTTC.

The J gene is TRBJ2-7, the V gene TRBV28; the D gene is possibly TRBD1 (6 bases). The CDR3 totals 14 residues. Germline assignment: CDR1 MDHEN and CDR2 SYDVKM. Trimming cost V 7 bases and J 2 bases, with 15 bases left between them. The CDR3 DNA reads TGTGCCAGCATCCAACAGGGATTTGCCTACGAGCAGTACTTC. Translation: CASIQQGFAYEQYF.

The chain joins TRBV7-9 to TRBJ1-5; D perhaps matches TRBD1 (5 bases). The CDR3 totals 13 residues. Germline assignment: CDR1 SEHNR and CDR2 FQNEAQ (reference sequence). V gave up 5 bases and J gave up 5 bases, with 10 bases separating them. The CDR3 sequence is CASSPEGDQPQHF. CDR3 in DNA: TGTGCCAGCAGCCCCGAAGGGGATCAGCCCCAGCATTTT.